Presented here are 30 T cell receptor beta chains from one specimen sequenced in a study of blood T cell repertoires in COVID-19. Profiling relied on immunoSEQ multiplex PCR, and the TCRdb table lists in-frame clones only, not all of them. Found here are 270,000 or so clones, around 86% of them singletons; the top ten hold approximately 0.94%. Input material: peripheral blood. These receptors originate from a woman in her thirties or forties who had recovered from COVID-19.

This chain links TRBV30 with TRBJ1-2; the D is unclear. The CDR3 extends over 11 amino acids. V dropped 0 bases and J dropped 8 bases, with 7 bases sitting between them. Germline V gene lookup returns CDR1 GTSNPN and CDR2 SVGIG (reference sequence). This CDR3 is CAWSVSLGYTF. As DNA, the CDR3 is TGTGCCTGGAGTGTAAGCCTAGGCTACACCTTC.

V is TRBV6-1 and J is TRBJ1-2, with 8 positions matching TRBD1. V gave up 2 bases and J gave up 5 bases; unmatched junction bases: 4. Germline V gene sequence: CDR1 MNHNS, CDR2 SASEGT. The CDR3 covers 14 residues. CDR3 bases: TGTGCCAGCAGTGAATTGGACAGGGAGTATGGCTACACCTTC. This codes for CASSELDREYGYTF.

CDR3 bases: TGTGCCAGCAGTTTATTTACAGGTATCCAGATTAGGGACGAGCAGTACTTC. It yields the protein CASSLFTGIQIRDEQYF. This chain joins TRBV28 and TRBJ2-7; weak D call: TRBD1 (5 bases). The length of the CDR3 is 17 residues. The germline V and J ends were trimmed by 1 base and 5 bases, with 21 bases remaining between them. Germline V lookup: CDR1 MDHEN, CDR2 SYDVKM. The complete variable domain, with remaining parts taken from reference TRBV28 and TRBJ2-7, reads DVKVTQSSRYLVKRTGEKVFLECVQDMDHENMFWYRQDPGLGLRLIYFSYDVKMKEKGDIPEGYSVSREKKERFSLILESASTNQTSMYLCASSLFTGIQIRDEQYFGPGTRLTVT.

The chain uses TRBV7-2 and TRBJ2-1; 8 nucleotides line up with TRBD2. Trimming cost V 1 base and J 1 base; bases outside gene matches: 6. The V gene's germline CDR1 is SGHTA and CDR2 FQGNSA. This CDR3 has 17 residues. For the CDR3, the DNA is TGTGCCAGCAGCTTAGAAGCGGGAGCGGGGTCCTACAATGAGCAGTTCTTC. Protein sequence: CASSLEAGAGSYNEQFF.

The chain uses TRBV30 and TRBJ1-6, with TRBD1 as a possible D gene (6 bases). The V gene lost 3 bases and the J gene lost 8 bases, with 11 bases spanning the gap. The CDR3 length is 13 residues. CDR1 and CDR2 (germline): GTSNPN, SVGIG (reference sequence). The CDR3 protein is CAWRHTGHSPLHF. The CDR3 region has the DNA TGTGCCTGGAGACACACAGGGCATTCACCCCTCCACTTT.

Concerning this clone: Other DNA sequences in the sample encode the same CDR3. The V gene is TRBV20-1, the J gene TRBJ2-3; D ambiguous. Trimming took 6 bases from V and 6 from J, leaving 10 bases between them. Germline V gene lookup returns CDR1 DFQATT and CDR2 SNEGSKA (reference sequence). CDR3 length: 11 amino acids. CDR3 DNA sequence: TGCAGTGCCCCGAGCGCGGATACGCAGTATTTT. Protein sequence: CSAPSADTQYF.

As concerns this clone: The same CDR3 is also encoded by other DNA sequences in this sample. The genes are TRBV11-2 and TRBJ1-1; TRBD1 matches at 7 bases. The ends lost 6 bases at V and 1 base at J; junction bases unmatched: 5. Germline V gives CDR1 SGHAT, CDR2 FQNNGV. This CDR3 contains 14 residues. CDR3 in DNA: TGTGCCAGCAGACCTCAGGGGGGGAACACTGAAGCTTTCTTT. Translation gives CASRPQGGNTEAFF.

This clone was counted once. This chain uses TRBV25-1 with TRBJ1-2, with D uncertain. The ends were cut back, 0 bases at V and 1 base at J, with 15 bases in the middle. From germline, CDR1 is MGHDK and CDR2 SYGVNS. The CDR3 length is 17 residues. The CDR3 region has the DNA TGTGCCAGCAGTGAATATGACGGTAGGGAGAATAACTATGGCTACACCTTC. It is translated as CASSEYDGRENNYGYTF.

This chain joins TRBV11-2 and TRBJ2-7; 8 bases match TRBD2. V was clipped by 1 base and J by 7 bases; unmatched bases: 12. CDR1 and CDR2 (germline): SGHAT, FQNNGV. This CDR3 is 16 amino acids long. CDR3 loop: CASSLVDNTSGREQYF. The CDR3 DNA is TGTGCCAGCAGCTTAGTTGATAATACTAGCGGTCGAGAGCAGTACTTC.

V gene TRBV5-6 combines with J gene TRBJ2-1; D gene ambiguous. V was trimmed by 4 bases and J by 4 bases, leaving 15 bases between them. This CDR3 has 15 amino acids. Germline V gives CDR1 SGHDT, CDR2 YYEEEE. The CDR3 region is CASSAKILPYNEQFF. The CDR3 nucleotides are TGTGCCAGCAGCGCCAAAATCCTACCATACAATGAGCAGTTCTTC.

The chain combines TRBV11-2 with TRBJ2-7, with a possible D match to TRBD1 (5 bases). Looked up from germline, CDR1 is SGHAT and CDR2 is FQNNGV. The CDR3 covers 14 residues. The V end was cut by 5 bases, the J end by 2 bases, with 13 bases between. Written as DNA, the CDR3 is TGTGCCAGCAGCGTCCGAGACAGAGCCTACGAGCAGTACTTC. This sequence encodes CASSVRDRAYEQYF.

This chain joins TRBV9 and TRBJ2-2; the D is unclear. The V end lost 2 bases, the J end lost 5 bases, and 13 bases lay between the germline ends. Germline V gene data show CDR1 as SGDLS and CDR2 as YYNGEE. CDR3 size: 15 residues. The CDR3 spells CASSVSDSHTGELFF. CDR3 DNA sequence: TGTGCCAGCAGCGTCAGTGACTCCCATACCGGGGAGCTGTTTTTT.

This chain connects TRBV27 to TRBJ1-2; 10 bases match TRBD1. The CDR3 covers 12 residues. The trim removed 7 bases at V and 8 bases at J, leaving 4 bases unmatched. Germline CDR1 MNHEY, CDR2 SMNVEV (reference sequence). The CDR3 here is CASTGTGEGYTF. CDR3 coding DNA: TGTGCCAGCACCGGGACAGGGGAAGGCTACACCTTC.

This clone is a singleton in its sample. J is TRBJ1-2 and V is TRBV7-9; 7 bases align to TRBD1. Germline V CDR1 and CDR2: SEHNR, FQNEAQ (reference sequence). The junction had 10 bases not matched to a gene; V was cut back by 5 bases and J by 4 bases. The CDR3 has 15 amino acids. Here the CDR3 reads CASSPDRDFGYGYTF. The CDR3 nucleotides are TGTGCCAGCAGCCCCGACAGGGATTTCGGCTATGGCTACACCTTC.

This chain uses TRBV30 with TRBJ2-7; D is possibly TRBD1 (5 bases). Germline values: CDR1 GTSNPN, CDR2 SVGIG (reference sequence). V lost 3 bases and J lost 3, with 6 bases in between. This CDR3 has 11 residues. The CDR3 protein is CAWRGHYEQYF. The DNA of the CDR3 is TGTGCCTGGAGAGGACACTACGAGCAGTACTTC.

The chain joins TRBV4-1 to TRBJ2-2; D is unresolved. The CDR3 is made up of 18 amino acids. Trimming took off 3 bases at V and 0 bases at J, with 17 bases between the two ends. CDR1 is MGHRA, CDR2 YSYEKL, per germline. The CDR3 nucleotides are TGCGCCAGCAGCCACCCCGCCCTCCCGCGCCCGAACACCGGGGAGCTGTTTTTT. This gives the protein CASSHPALPRPNTGELFF.

This clone was observed a few times. The chain is built from TRBV12-3 or TRBV12-4 and TRBJ1-6; D gene ambiguous. The CDR3 is made up of 11 amino acids. The ends were cut back, 5 bases at V and 7 bases at J, with 3 bases in the middle. DNA of the CDR3: TGTGCCAGCAGTGCGAATTCACCCCTCCACTTT. It yields the protein CASSANSPLHF.

The chain has TRBV7-9 and TRBJ2-1; the D gene is possibly TRBD2 (6 bases). The CDR3 loop spans 14 amino acids. Trimming stripped 6 bases from V and 5 bases from J, with 14 bases between. Per germline, CDR1 SEHNR and CDR2 FQNEAQ (reference sequence). The CDR3 sequence: CASRPGVADNEQFF. The CDR3, as DNA: TGTGCCAGCAGACCCGGGGTAGCGGACAATGAGCAGTTCTTC.

The rearrangement links TRBV13 to TRBJ2-5; 10 nucleotides align to TRBD2. Germline V lookup: CDR1 PRHDT, CDR2 FYEKMQ (reference sequence). Trimming cost V 6 bases and J 1 base; bases outside gene matches: 14. The CDR3 runs 18 residues. The DNA for the CDR3 is TGTGCCAGCAGTTTTTACACCGGACTAGCGGAGCTCCAAGAGACCCAGTACTTC. The encoded protein is CASSFYTGLAELQETQYF.

CDR3 region: CASSLLRETQYF. The CDR3 coding sequence is TGTGCCAGCAGTTTATTGCGGGAGACCCAGTACTTC. This chain joins TRBV28 and TRBJ2-5, with D unresolved. V shed 1 base and J shed 5 bases, with 5 bases lying between them. This CDR3 spans 12 amino acids. Germline-derived CDR1 and CDR2 are MDHEN and SYDVKM.

This clone was seen once. V gene TRBV11-2 combines with J gene TRBJ2-1; D may be TRBD2 (6 bases). Germline CDR1 and CDR2: SGHAT and FQNNGV. This CDR3 is built from 17 residues. V dropped 1 base and J dropped 0 bases, with 13 bases sitting between them. The CDR3 bases are TGTGCCAGCAGCTTAGGTGGGCAGCGGGCCTCCTACAATGAGCAGTTCTTC. Its translation is CASSLGGQRASYNEQFF.

The J gene is TRBJ2-7, the V gene TRBV11-2; 10 bases match TRBD2. Germline V lookup: CDR1 SGHAT, CDR2 FQNNGV. Trimming cost V 7 bases and J 2 bases; bases outside gene matches: 5. The CDR3 sequence is 14 residues long. The CDR3 loop is CASTLAGATYEQYF. The CDR3, as DNA: TGTGCCAGCACCCTAGCGGGAGCTACCTACGAGCAGTACTTC. The whole variable domain, remainder taken from reference TRBV11-2 and TRBJ2-7, is EAGVAQSPRYKIIEKRQSVAFWCNPISGHATLYWYQQILGQGPKLLIQFQNNGVVDDSQLPKDRFSAERLKGVDSTLKIQPAKLEDSAVYLCASTLAGATYEQYFGPGTRLTVT.

This chain uses TRBV7-2 with TRBJ2-3; 7 bases map to TRBD2. Trimming at V came to 7 bases and at J to 1 base, leaving 5 bases not matched to a gene. In germline, CDR1 is SGHTA, CDR2 FQGNSA. CDR3 size: 14 residues. The CDR3 nucleotides read TGTGCCAGCAACCCAGGACTAGGCACAGATACGCAGTATTTT. Protein: CASNPGLGTDTQYF.

The chain links TRBV28 to TRBJ1-6; D gene ambiguous. Germline V lookup: CDR1 MDHEN, CDR2 SYDVKM. Deletions cut 2 bases from V and 15 bases from J, with 8 bases between. CDR3 length: 11 amino acids. The chain's CDR3 is CASSLTSSLHF. The CDR3 bases are TGTGCCAGCAGTTTAACCTCGAGCCTCCACTTT.

The chain links TRBV19 to TRBJ1-3; the D is unclear. This CDR3 is built from 17 residues. Germline values: CDR1 LNHDA, CDR2 SQIVND (reference sequence). V lost 7 bases and J 0 bases, leaving 19 bases between the germline ends. CDR3 nucleotides: TGTGCCAGTACCATGAGCCGAGGAGCGAGCTCTGGAAACACCATATATTTT. It codes for CASTMSRGASSGNTIYF.

The chain recombines TRBV7-2 with TRBJ2-3; TRBD2 matches at 11 bases. The CDR3 loop spans 16 amino acids. J was trimmed by 3 bases and V by 1 base; bases with no gene match: 3. Germline values: CDR1 SGHTA, CDR2 FQGNSA. CDR3 residues: CASSLVGLAGTDTQYF. The DNA of the CDR3 is TGTGCCAGCAGCTTAGTCGGACTAGCGGGTACAGATACGCAGTATTTT.

V is TRBV5-5 and J is TRBJ2-6; D unclear. Trimming removed 6 bases from V and 1 base from J, with 8 bases in between. The CDR3 length is 14 residues. Germline-derived CDR1 and CDR2 are SGHKS and YYEKEE (reference sequence). The CDR3 spells CASNPGSGANVLTF. The CDR3 DNA reads as TGTGCCAGCAACCCCGGGTCTGGGGCCAACGTCCTGACTTTC. Supplemented by reference TRBV5-5 and TRBJ2-6, the full variable domain reads DAGVTQSPTHLIKTRGQQVTLRCSPISGHKSVSWYQQVLGQGPQFIFQYYEKEERGRGNFPDRFSARQFPNYSSELNVNALLLGDSALYLCASNPGSGANVLTFGAGSRLTVL.

The chain links TRBV19 to TRBJ2-1; D is possibly TRBD2 (6 bases). The CDR3 covers 22 residues. CDR1 is LNHDA, CDR2 SQIVND, per germline (reference sequence). V shed 5 bases and J shed 8 bases, with 40 bases lying between them. In DNA, the CDR3 is TGTGCCAGTAGTGGCCGCCCCCCCAAATTTTTAGCGGAGGGTAACCCTATGGATGAGCAGTTCTTC. It translates to CASSGRPPKFLAEGNPMDEQFF.

This chain connects TRBV29-1 to TRBJ1-2; 7 bases match TRBD1. Trimming at V came to 5 bases and at J to 6 bases, leaving 3 bases not matched to a gene. Germline loops: CDR1 SQVTM, CDR2 ANQGSEA. The CDR3 has 11 residues. DNA of the CDR3: TGCAGCGTTTCGCAGGGGGATGGCTACACCTTC. Translation: CSVSQGDGYTF.

V gene TRBV14 combines with J gene TRBJ2-3, with D possibly TRBD1 on 6 matching bases. Germline V gives CDR1 SGHDN, CDR2 FVKESK. The V and J ends lost 3 bases and 3 bases respectively, with 7 bases between them. The CDR3 length is 13 residues. In DNA, the CDR3 is TGTGCCAGCAGCCACACAGGGACAGATACGCAGTATTTT. Translation gives CASSHTGTDTQYF.